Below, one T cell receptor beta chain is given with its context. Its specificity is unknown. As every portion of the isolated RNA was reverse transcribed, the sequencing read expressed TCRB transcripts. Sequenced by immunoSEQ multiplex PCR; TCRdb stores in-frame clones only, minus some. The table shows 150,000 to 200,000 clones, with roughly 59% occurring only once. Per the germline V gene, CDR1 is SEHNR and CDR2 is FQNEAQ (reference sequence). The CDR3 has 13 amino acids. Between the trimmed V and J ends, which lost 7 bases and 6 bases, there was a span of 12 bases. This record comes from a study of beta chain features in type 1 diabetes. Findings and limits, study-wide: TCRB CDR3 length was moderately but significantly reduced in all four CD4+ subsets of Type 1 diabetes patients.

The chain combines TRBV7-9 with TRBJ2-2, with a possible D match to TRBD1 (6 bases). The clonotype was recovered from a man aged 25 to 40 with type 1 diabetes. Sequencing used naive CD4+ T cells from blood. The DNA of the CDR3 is TGTGCCAGCACCGAGAACAGGGCCGGGGAGCTGTTTTTT. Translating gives CASTENRAGELFF. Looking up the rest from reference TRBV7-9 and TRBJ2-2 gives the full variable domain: DTGVSQNPRHKITKRGQNVTFRCDPISEHNRLYWYRQTLGQGPEFLTYFQNEAQLEKSRLLSDRFSAERPKGSFSTLEIQRTEQGDSAMYLCASTENRAGELFFGEGSRLTVL.